The entry below describes one TCR beta chain. Many counts were recorded for this clonotype. Which antigen it targets is not known. The record has no base qualities; no much larger clone is one base away. The source of the sample is a study of identical twins listed by TCRdb under 2016. Regarding the research as a whole: To test whether fetal clonotypes persist, the study used deep sequencing on TCR alpha and beta repertoires from monozygotic twins, unrelated adults of various ages, and cord blood. To rule out contamination, replicate twin experiments were performed at different times with different library preparation protocols. Here is what the overall study found, with its caveats: Abundant cord blood beta clonotypes carried fewer insertions; young adult naive repertoires showed a weaker similar trend, while memory repertoires showed none. Invariant T cells such as MAIT and iNKT could partly confound zero-insertion analyses, although diverse VJ usage argued against such confounding for most clonotypes. Excess twin sharing in beta out-of-frame sequences was weaker because fewer shared sequences lowered the signal-to-noise ratio. Out-of-frame TCR alpha sequences shared between twins showed an excess of low generation-probability sequences compared with coincidental sharing between unrelated individuals. In monozygotic twins, out-of-frame TCR alpha sharing was systematically underestimated by recombination models, although the models agreed with sharing between unrelated individuals. Conclusions relied on cross-sectional statistical analysis, since the same donors could not be followed over many years.

All donors were healthy Caucasians. Three pairs of female monozygotic twins, all aged roughly 18 to 29 years, were included in the twin cohort. Peripheral blood mononuclear cells were the source from which RNA for the TCR libraries was isolated. The library was prepared using 5' RACE. Sequencing relied on an Illumina HiSeq 2000. Template switching added a universal primer binding site, and the final cDNA carried a unique molecular identifier that allowed TCR cDNA molecules to be counted accurately. Specific primers in the conserved constant-segment region were used to synthesize first-strand cDNA for TCR alpha and beta chains. To control for contamination, every cDNA library was double barcoded, receiving both a SMART-Mk sample barcode and Illumina barcodes. TruSeq adapter sequences along with Illumina sample barcodes were introduced in two successive PCR steps. TCR alpha and beta cDNA libraries were sequenced on the Illumina HiSeq platform with custom primers. Processing in the source paper ran as follows. MiGEC processed the raw reads to extract unique molecular identifiers, while MiXCR was used to determine the CDR3 positions. Recombination models were inferred per individual with the repgenHMM and IGoR tools using an EM algorithm. The tcR package in R was used for shared clonotype analysis, with sharing normalized by the product of cloneset sizes. Out-of-frame nonproductive sequences were analyzed to study raw recombination free of thymic and clonal selection effects. Clones were called with MiXCR by TCRdb after fastp trimmed the public reads at Q25, and only in-frame beta chains were retained. Every CDR3 protein is listed once, alongside the most common genes and DNA of its rows. What appears here as the V and J calls and clone size reflects TCRdb's work, not the paper's. The sample table lists hundreds of thousands of distinct CDR3 sequences, 15% to 20% of them with a count of one. The top ten hold around 13% of the sample.

The CDR3 has 18 amino acids, counting the end cysteine and phenylalanine. Just CDR3 DNA is preserved here, 54 bases in frame from base 1. V is pared back by 3 bases and J by 1 base, with 19 bases lying between the germline termini. CDR1 MNHEY and CDR2 SVGEGT were looked up in the germline V gene. The sample was also reused in another study, on T cells expressing NK-cell markers. As described in the second report: Three sorted T-cell subsets (CD3+CD56+NKG2C+, CD3+CD56+NKG2C- and CD3+CD56-NKG2C+) from fewer than 10 donors had their TCR beta-chain repertoires profiled. Among the eight sequenced donors, seven were HCMV-seropositive and one was HCMV-seronegative. To restrict sorting to alphabetaTCR-expressing T cells, an anti-gammadeltaTCR antibody was added in several experiments. In a handful of donors, the dominant CD3+CD56+NKG2C+ clonotypes ranked among the top 10 CD8+ clonotypes, making up roughly 1.0-8% of CD8+ T cells. Those dominant clonotypes were again the most abundant among CD3+CD56-NKG2C+ cells in four donors, at roughly 25-60.1%. It remained unclear whether the expanded NKG2C-expressing T cell clones were specific for HCMV antigens. All eight donors whose samples were sequenced were randomly selected healthy volunteers, three of them men and five women. To determine HCMV serostatus, a commercial ELISA kit was used to detect HCMV-specific IgG in serum. For several donors, bulk peripheral blood T-cell repertoires were also sequenced from unsorted PBMC. MIGEC was used to demultiplex reads and group reads by UMI, and MiTCR was used to assemble and quantify clonotypes. Only TCR cDNA sequences supported by at least two reads were kept to exclude erroneous sequences. Downstream repertoire analysis used the tcR package, and clonotypes were matched across fractions by CDR3 nucleotide sequence plus V segment. VDJmatch was used to annotate antigen specificity against VDJdb, with one amino acid substitution allowed in CDR3.

The sequence came from a woman aged 18-30 years in good health. The specimen sequenced was PBMCs. The chain is assembled from TRBV6-2 or TRBV6-3 and TRBJ2-1; the D region possibly corresponds to TRBD2 (6 bases align). This receptor carries the CDR3 CASSYMAGGANSYNEQFF. The nucleotides are TGTGCCAGCAGTTATATGGCCGGAGGGGCGAATTCCTACAATGAGCAGTTCTTC.